The 15 T cell receptor beta chains below all came from one sample that was sequenced in a study of OX40 agonist ivuxolimab in advanced cancers. Libraries were prepared by immunoSEQ multiplex PCR; TCRdb keeps only in-frame clonotypes and omits some of them. Here the sample spans approximately 60,000 clones, 92% being singletons. The specimen comprised CD4+ or CD8+ T cells sorted from blood, sampled in a trial of the OX40 agonist ivuxolimab. Receptors originate from an adult with an advanced solid tumor such as melanoma, head and neck, liver or kidney cancer.

V and J are TRBV5-4 and TRBJ2-1; D is ambiguous. The CDR3 covers 14 residues. Germline values: CDR1 SGHNT, CDR2 YYREEE (reference sequence). V lost 0 bases to trimming and J lost 5 bases, with 9 bases between them. The CDR3 is CASSLDGLNNEQFF. The DNA for the CDR3 is TGTGCCAGCAGCTTGGATGGCTTGAACAATGAGCAGTTCTTC.

The chain employs TRBV5-1 and TRBJ2-5; no firm D call. This CDR3 comprises 11 residues. V was cut by 6 bases and J by 0 bases, with 3 bases left in between. CDR1 is SGHRS, CDR2 YFSETQ, per germline. This chain's CDR3 is CASNYQETQYF. Here the CDR3 DNA reads TGCGCCAGCAATTACCAAGAGACCCAGTACTTC.

The V call is TRBV19, the J call TRBJ2-7; TRBD1 matches at 8 bases. The CDR3 covers 14 residues. Germline CDR1 is LNHDA and CDR2 is SQIVND (reference sequence). V was pared by 4 bases and J by 0 bases, with 2 bases of the junction left unmatched. The CDR3 nucleotides read TGTGCCAGTAGTAGAGACAGGGGCTCCTACGAGCAGTACTTC. Protein: CASSRDRGSYEQYF.

V and J are TRBV7-2 and TRBJ1-2; 10 positions match TRBD1. V trimming: 5 bases; J trimming: 8 bases; junction bases outside the gene matches: 8. The germline CDR1 and CDR2 sequences are SGHTA and FQGNSA. This CDR3 is 14 amino acids long. CDR3 nucleotides: TGTGCCAGCAGCGCCCGGGACAGGGGTCTCGGCTACACCTTC. It is translated as CASSARDRGLGYTF.

For this clone: The same CDR3 also results from other DNA sequences found in this sample. This chain links TRBV5-4 with TRBJ1-1; D uncertain. Germline V CDR1 and CDR2: SGHNT, YYREEE (reference sequence). The CDR3 covers 13 residues. Trimming left V 0 bases short and J 1 base short, with 4 bases between. The CDR3 loop is CASSLARNTEAFF. The DNA of the CDR3 is TGTGCCAGCAGCTTGGCACGGAACACTGAAGCTTTCTTT.

The chain carries TRBV4-2 and TRBJ1-4, with a weak D call TRBD1 (5 bases). Germline CDR1 is LGHNA and CDR2 is YNFKEQ. The ends were cut back, 1 base at V and 0 bases at J, with 21 bases in the middle. The CDR3 is made up of 20 amino acids. The CDR3 reads CASSQGGPGPSYSTNEKLFF. In DNA form, the CDR3 reads TGTGCCAGCAGCCAAGGAGGTCCGGGACCGAGTTACTCAACTAATGAAAAACTGTTTTTT.

The chain carries TRBV10-3 and TRBJ2-2; TRBD1 is a possible D gene (5 bases). Trimming pared 3 bases from V and 1 base from J, leaving 6 bases between. This CDR3 spans 14 amino acids. The germline V gene has CDR1 ENHRY and CDR2 SYGVKD. CDR3 in DNA: TGTGCCATCAGTGAAGGACAGAACACCGGGGAGCTGTTTTTT. This translates into CAISEGQNTGELFF.

V is TRBV6-4 and J is TRBJ2-1; 7 positions match TRBD2. V was pared by 3 bases and J by 8 bases, with 10 bases of the junction left unmatched. This CDR3 contains 15 residues. Germline-derived CDR1 and CDR2 are MRHNA and SNTAGT. CDR3 region: CASSDRGMGGDEQFF. CDR3 nucleotide sequence: TGTGCCAGCAGTGATCGAGGGATGGGAGGGGATGAGCAGTTCTTC.

The chain carries TRBV6-6 and TRBJ1-3; D unresolved. Germline CDR1 MNHNY, CDR2 SVGAGI (reference sequence). CDR3 length equals 14 residues. V was pared by 5 bases and J by 9 bases, with 17 bases between. The CDR3: CASSPLRTRGTIYF. CDR3 sequence (DNA): TGTGCCAGCAGTCCACTAAGGACCCGGGGCACCATATATTTT.

J is TRBJ2-3 and V is TRBV29-1; D might be TRBD2 (6 bases). The CDR3 covers 13 residues. Germline V gene sequence: CDR1 SQVTM, CDR2 ANQGSEA. Trimming removed 5 bases from V and 2 bases from J, with 11 bases in between. Here the CDR3 reads CSVQGGATDTQYF. The DNA for the CDR3 is TGCAGCGTTCAAGGCGGGGCCACAGATACGCAGTATTTT.

The V and J genes are TRBV5-1 and TRBJ2-7; 9 nucleotides align to TRBD1. This CDR3 has 15 residues. Germline CDR1 is SGHRS and CDR2 is YFSETQ. The V and J ends lost 5 bases and 2 bases, in that order; junction bases with no gene match: 8. The CDR3 sequence is CASRPGTGKTYEQYF. The DNA of the CDR3 is TGCGCCAGCAGACCCGGGACAGGGAAGACCTACGAGCAGTACTTC.

The rearrangement links TRBV19 to TRBJ2-1, with 14 bases lining up with TRBD2. The junction had 3 bases not matched to a gene; V was cut back by 4 bases and J by 7 bases. The CDR3 is 15 amino acids. The germline V gene encodes CDR1 LNHDA and CDR2 SQIVND (reference sequence). DNA for the CDR3: TGTGCCAGTAGTACGGGACTAGCGGGGGATAATGAGCAGTTCTTC. Translation: CASSTGLAGDNEQFF.

The J gene is TRBJ1-2, the V gene TRBV9; D is possibly TRBD1 (6 bases). The V gene lost 4 bases and the J gene lost 2 bases, with 9 bases spanning the gap. CDR1 and CDR2 from the germline V gene are SGDLS and YYNGEE. The CDR3 is made up of 13 amino acids. This CDR3 reads CASSTQGNYGYTF. For the CDR3, the DNA is TGTGCCAGCAGCACACAGGGAAACTATGGCTACACCTTC.

This clone was counted a single time. The chain combines TRBV5-1 with TRBJ1-4, with D maybe TRBD1 (5 bases). Germline assignment: CDR1 SGHRS and CDR2 YFSETQ. The CDR3 consists of 15 residues. Trimming took off 0 bases at V and 8 bases at J, with 14 bases between the two ends. The CDR3 is CASSLEGRVEEKLFF. The CDR3, as DNA: TGCGCCAGCAGCTTGGAGGGCAGGGTGGAGGAAAAACTGTTTTTT.

Points on this clone: This CDR3 is also generated by other DNA sequences in the sample. The chain carries TRBV14 and TRBJ1-1; the D gene is possibly TRBD1 (6 bases). Trimming cost V 1 base and J 1 base, with 10 bases left between them. Germline V gene data show CDR1 as SGHDN and CDR2 as FVKESK. The CDR3 covers 15 residues. The CDR3 DNA sequence: TGTGCCAGCAGCCAAGTTCCAGGGGCGAACACTGAAGCTTTCTTT. It is translated as CASSQVPGANTEAFF.